This T cell receptor beta chain was captured by sequencing in a study of blood T cells in healthy people across ages. Findings and limits, study-wide: As naive T cell percentage varied, TCR beta diversity correlated strongly with it.

The CDR3 covers 13 residues. Primers used in a second PCR of about 6 to 11 cycles were a sample-barcoded 5' primer and a J-beta primer mix. MiXCR, applied by TCRdb to the 5' RACE reads, yields one record per CDR3 protein. The sample has hundreds of thousands of distinct CDR3 sequences; roughly 50% are singletons. This clonotype was recorded once. What it binds is unknown. One junction end disagrees with the germline gene, perhaps due to a read error. Sequencing input: blood. V usage is TRBV12-3 or TRBV12-4 and J usage is TRBJ1-1; a possible D gene is TRBD1 (5 bases). The clonotype comes from an elderly man in good health. The CDR3 DNA sequence: TGTACCAGCAACCTCGGGGGGGTCGGTGAAGCTTTCTTT. Translated, it gives CTSNLGGVGEAFF.